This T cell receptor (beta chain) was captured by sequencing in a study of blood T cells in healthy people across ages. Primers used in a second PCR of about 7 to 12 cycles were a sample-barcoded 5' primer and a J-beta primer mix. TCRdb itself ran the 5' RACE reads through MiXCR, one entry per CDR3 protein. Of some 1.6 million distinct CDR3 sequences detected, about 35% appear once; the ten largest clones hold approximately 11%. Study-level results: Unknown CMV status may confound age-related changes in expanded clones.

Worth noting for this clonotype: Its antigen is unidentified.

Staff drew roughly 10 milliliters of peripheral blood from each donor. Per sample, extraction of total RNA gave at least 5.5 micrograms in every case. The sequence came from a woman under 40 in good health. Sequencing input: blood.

The CDR3 here is CSARIAGGYNEQYF. The DNA of the CDR3 is TGCAGTGCTAGAATAGCGGGAGGTTACAATGAGCAGTACTTC. The J gene is TRBJ2-1, the V gene TRBV20-1; TRBD2 agrees at 10 bases. The tail of the sequence fits TRBJ2-7 better, so the J call may be wrong. The CDR3 totals 14 residues. Germline CDR1 and CDR2: DFQATT and SNEGSKA (reference sequence).